The present T cell receptor beta chain was sequenced within a study of cytomegalovirus exposure and HLA in healthy donors. In regard to this clone: No antigen is known for it.

A multiplex PCR was run with 60 Vbeta primers and 13 Jbeta primers. Clones were sequenced by immunoSEQ multiplex PCR, and TCRdb holds only the in-frame ones, with some missing. Of some 100,000 clones listed, around three quarters are singletons. Overall study findings and caveats: Per a later analysis, HLA-associated TCR beta chains showed more clonal expansion than other, equally common TCR beta chains.

The CDR3 runs 11 residues. The germline V gene has CDR1 LNHNV and CDR2 YYDKDF (reference sequence). The germline V and J ends were trimmed by 0 bases and 8 bases, with 4 bases remaining between them. The chain links TRBV15 to TRBJ1-2; D unresolved. The clonotype was recovered from a male donor in good health and CMV-seropositive. Input material: PBMCs. The CDR3 sequence: CATSRDRGYTF. The CDR3, as DNA: TGTGCCACCAGCAGAGATCGGGGCTACACCTTC.